These 18 T cell receptor beta chains share one sample of origin, sequenced in a study of HIV-infected patients and healthy controls. All unsorted peripheral T cells were captured because whole blood was used without fractionation. Reverse transcription used 450 to 550 ng RNA and constant-region primers for alpha and beta. Each of the alpha and beta chains got its own library through chain-specific third strand synthesis with indices. TCRdb reanalysed the 5' RACE reads using MiXCR and keeps one entry per CDR3 protein. The sample has 15,000 to 20,000 distinct CDR3 sequences, about 9.4% seen once; the top ten hold approximately 3.4%. Specimen: blood. The receptors here all came from an adult in good health.

This clonotype was picked up many times. V gene TRBV6-6 combines with J gene TRBJ2-5; D is unclear. This CDR3 has 12 residues. From germline, CDR1 is MNHNY and CDR2 SVGAGI (reference sequence). Trimming removed 6 bases from V and 1 base from J, with 6 bases in between. CDR3 bases: TGTGCCAGCAGCTACACCCAAGAGACCCAGTACTTC. The encoded protein is CASSYTQETQYF.

This chain uses TRBV28 with TRBJ2-7; tentative D call: TRBD2 (6 bases). Deletions cut 9 bases from V and 0 bases from J, with 12 bases between. The CDR3 is made up of 13 amino acids. In germline, CDR1 is MDHEN, CDR2 SYDVKM. The CDR3 coding sequence is TGTGCCAGTCACCCCGGGAGCTCCTACGAGCAGTACTTC. This codes for CASHPGSSYEQYF.

This clonotype was seen repeatedly, ten times or more. V and J are TRBV20-1 and TRBJ1-2, with D hard to call. Per germline, CDR1 DFQATT and CDR2 SNEGSKA (reference sequence). V gave up 5 bases and J gave up 1 base, with 8 bases separating them. This CDR3 has 12 amino acids. The CDR3 loop is CSAPYHNYGYTF. In DNA form, the CDR3 reads TGCAGTGCTCCGTACCATAACTATGGCTACACCTTC.

V and J are TRBV12-3 or TRBV12-4 and TRBJ2-1; D tentatively fits TRBD1 or TRBD2 (5 bases each). The V end was cut by 4 bases, the J end by 1 base, with 14 bases between. The CDR3 loop spans 16 amino acids. The CDR3 nucleotides are TGTGCCAGCAGTTCCAGGGTTGGGGGTTCCTACAATGAGCAGTTCTTC. Protein sequence: CASSSRVGGSYNEQFF.

This clonotype has at least ten counts. The V call is TRBV5-6, the J call TRBJ2-7, with a tentative D call TRBD2 (6 bases). The CDR3 totals 13 residues. V lost 0 bases, J lost 7 bases, and 11 bases lay in between. In germline, CDR1 is SGHDT, CDR2 YYEEEE. The DNA of the CDR3 is TGTGCCAGCAGCTTGGAAGGGGCGGGAGAGCAGTACTTC. This codes for CASSLEGAGEQYF.

This clonotype was detected a few times. The chain is built from TRBV2 and TRBJ2-5; 12 bases fit TRBD2. V shed 7 bases, J shed 13 bases, and the junction held 10 bases outside the gene matches. Germline CDR1 and CDR2: SNHLY and FYNNEI. CDR3 length: 13 amino acids. The CDR3: CASKRTSGVDGYF. The CDR3 nucleotides are TGTGCCAGCAAGCGGACTAGCGGGGTCGATGGGTACTTC.

Within the sample, this clonotype is medium-sized. The V and J genes are TRBV4-2 and TRBJ2-3; 11 bases agree with TRBD2. Germline CDR1 is LGHNA and CDR2 is YNFKEQ. CDR3 length: 15 residues. V lost 4 bases to trimming and J lost 2 bases; unmatched junction nucleotides: 2. The DNA for the CDR3 is TGTGCCAGCAGCCCGGGACTAGCGGACACAGATACGCAGTATTTT. It codes for CASSPGLADTDTQYF.

This clonotype was seen ten or more times. The rearrangement uses TRBV6-5 and TRBJ2-3; D is unresolved. V was trimmed by 3 bases and J by 4 bases, leaving 14 bases between them. From germline, CDR1 is MNHEY and CDR2 SVGAGI. The CDR3 covers 15 residues. CDR3 in DNA: TGTGCCAGCAGTTATACCTATGGGCGCTCAGATACGCAGTATTTT. It encodes CASSYTYGRSDTQYF.

This clonotype occurred many times. The J gene is TRBJ2-1, the V gene TRBV7-9; D might be TRBD2 (5 bases). Per germline, CDR1 SEHNR and CDR2 FQNEAQ (reference sequence). Trimming shortened V by 1 base and J by 7 bases, and 8 bases separated the two germline ends. This CDR3 comprises 13 residues. The CDR3 nucleotides are TGTGCCAGCAGCTTAGGAGGGTCGAATGAGCAGTTCTTC. It is translated as CASSLGGSNEQFF.

The V gene is TRBV5-4, the J gene TRBJ1-3; 8 bases match TRBD1. The CDR3 runs 17 residues. Germline V gene sequence: CDR1 SGHNT, CDR2 YYREEE (reference sequence). J gave up 0 bases and V 5 bases, and 10 bases lay outside the gene matches. CDR3 bases: TGTGCCAGCAGTCGGGACAGGCGACGAGTCTCTGGAAACACCATATATTTT. The encoded protein is CASSRDRRRVSGNTIYF.

Sample share makes this clonotype medium-sized. The gene calls are TRBV11-2 and TRBJ1-4; 11 bases are shared with TRBD1. The CDR3 spans 18 residues. CDR1 is SGHAT, CDR2 FQNNGV, per germline. The V gene end was trimmed by 6 bases and the J gene end by 4 bases; junction bases not matched to a gene: 13. CDR3 nucleotides: TGTGCCAGCAGTCCAGCCCGGACAGGGGGCCGCCTTAATGAAAAACTGTTTTTT. The encoded protein is CASSPARTGGRLNEKLFF.

This clonotype has just a few counts. This chain uses TRBV6-5 with TRBJ2-7; 8 bases match TRBD1. V lost 5 bases, J lost 6 bases, and 12 bases stayed unmatched. This CDR3 contains 15 residues. Germline values: CDR1 MNHEY, CDR2 SVGAGI. The CDR3 protein is CASSRGQVILREQYF. CDR3 DNA: TGTGCCAGCAGTCGGGGACAGGTAATTCTCCGCGAGCAGTACTTC.

This clonotype has ten or more counts. The DNA of the CDR3 is TGCAGCGTTTACTACAACAGGGGGAATGAGCAGTTCTTC. Its protein product is CSVYYNRGNEQFF. This sequence joins TRBV29-1 and TRBJ2-1, with 8 bases fitting TRBD1. Germline CDR1 reads SQVTM; CDR2 reads ANQGSEA. The junction had 7 bases not matched to a gene; V was cut back by 5 bases and J by 7 bases. The CDR3 extends over 13 amino acids.

The V call is TRBV27, the J call TRBJ2-3, with a tentative D call TRBD2 (6 bases). V lost 8 bases to trimming and J lost 0 bases, with 15 bases between them. CDR3 length equals 15 residues. Germline V gene sequence: CDR1 MNHEY, CDR2 SMNVEV (reference sequence). The CDR3 coding sequence is TGTGCCAGCCGTAAGGCGGGGAGTAGCACAGATACGCAGTATTTT. Amino acids: CASRKAGSSTDTQYF.

This clonotype occurred many times. The chain is built from TRBV5-1 and TRBJ1-1; D is possibly TRBD1 (5 bases). Trimming removed 0 bases at V and 0 bases at J, with 6 bases between. The CDR3 runs 14 residues. Germline values: CDR1 SGHRS, CDR2 YFSETQ. The CDR3 is CASSLGQMNTEAFF. The CDR3 bases are TGCGCCAGCAGCTTGGGACAGATGAACACTGAAGCTTTCTTT.

In its sample, this clonotype ranks as medium-sized. This chain links TRBV6-2 or TRBV6-3 with TRBJ2-1; 7 nucleotides align to TRBD1. CDR1 MNHEY and CDR2 SVGEGT come from the germline V gene. V trimming: 6 bases; J trimming: 7 bases; junction bases outside the gene matches: 9. The length of the CDR3 is 14 residues. CDR3 DNA: TGTGCCAGCAGCCCTGTCCGGGACAGAAATGAGCAGTTCTTC. This encodes CASSPVRDRNEQFF.

The CDR3, as DNA: TGTGCCAGTAGTATCTCCAGGCCCAGCTCCTACGAGCAGTACTTC. Amino acid sequence: CASSISRPSSYEQYF. V usage is TRBV19 and J usage is TRBJ2-7, with D unclear. Germline CDR1 reads LNHDA; CDR2 reads SQIVND (reference sequence). The germline V and J ends were trimmed by 3 bases and 0 bases, with 12 bases remaining between them. There are 15 residues in the CDR3.

The chain recombines TRBV6-1 with TRBJ2-1, with D perhaps matching TRBD1 or TRBD2 (5 bases each). V was clipped by 8 bases and J by 0 bases, with 11 bases between them. Germline V CDR1 and CDR2: MNHNS, SASEGT. The CDR3 covers 14 residues. CDR3 bases: TGTGCCAGCCGAGGGGCAGGCTCCTACAATGAGCAGTTCTTC. This sequence encodes CASRGAGSYNEQFF.